The table lists the clone carrying this T cell receptor (beta chain) with many counts. The data derive from a study of blood T cell repertoires in COVID-19. The germline V and J ends were trimmed by 5 bases and 4 bases, with 14 bases remaining between them. Germline V lookup: CDR1 MNHEY, CDR2 SVGAGI. This CDR3 has 14 residues. Per the original methods: It was from reference gene primer amplification that nucleated cell counts were estimated. Using immunoSEQ multiplex PCR, the repertoire was profiled, and TCRdb retains in-frame clones only, with some absent. D and trimming come from the DNA, and the V and J calls and clone size come from that table. This table holds about 290,000 clones, 89% found once.

This TCR was sampled from a woman aged 25 to 39 with COVID-19, enrolled during active disease. V gene TRBV6-5 combines with J gene TRBJ1-2; no firm D call. Sequenced sample: peripheral blood. The CDR3 loop reads CASSRRSLGYGYTF. The CDR3, as DNA: TGTGCCAGCAGTCGGAGGAGTTTAGGCTATGGCTACACCTTC.